This TCR beta chain was identified during a study of OX40 agonist ivuxolimab in advanced cancers. The CDR3 runs 14 residues. Germline V gene data show CDR1 as MDHEN and CDR2 as SYDVKM. The V end lost 4 bases, the J end lost 5 bases, and 11 bases lay between the germline ends. Profiling relied on immunoSEQ multiplex PCR, and the TCRdb table lists in-frame clones only, not all of them. The sample carries 50,000 to 65,000 clones, approximately 90% recorded once. The chain recombines TRBV28 with TRBJ2-2; tentatively, D is TRBD1 or TRBD2 (5 bases each). The sequence derives from an adult with an advanced solid tumor such as melanoma, head and neck, liver or kidney cancer. Sequenced material: CD4+ or CD8+ T cells sorted from blood, taken in a trial of the OX40 agonist ivuxolimab. The CDR3 DNA is TGTGCCAGCAGTTCGTGGGGACGAACCGGGGAGCTGTTTTTT. Amino acids: CASSSWGRTGELFF.